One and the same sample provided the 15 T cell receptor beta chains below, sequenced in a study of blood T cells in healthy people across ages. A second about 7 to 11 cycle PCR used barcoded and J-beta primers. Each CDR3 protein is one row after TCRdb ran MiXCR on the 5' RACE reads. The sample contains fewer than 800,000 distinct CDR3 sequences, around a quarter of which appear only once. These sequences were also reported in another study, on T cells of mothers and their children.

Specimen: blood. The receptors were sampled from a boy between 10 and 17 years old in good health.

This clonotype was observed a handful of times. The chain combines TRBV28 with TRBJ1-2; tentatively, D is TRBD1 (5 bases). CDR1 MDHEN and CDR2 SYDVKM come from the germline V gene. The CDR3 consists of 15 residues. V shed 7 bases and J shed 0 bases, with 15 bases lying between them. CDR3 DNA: TGTGCCAGCATCGGGGGGGATAAGACTAACTATGGCTACACCTTC. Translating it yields CASIGGDKTNYGYTF.

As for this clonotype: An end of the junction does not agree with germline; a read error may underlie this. This CDR3 is CSARDQEGVNTEVFF. Written as DNA, the CDR3 is TGCAGTGCTAGAGATCAAGAGGGGGTGAACACTGAAGTTTTCTTT. J is TRBJ1-1 and V is TRBV20-1; a weak D match, TRBD1 (6 bases). Germline CDR1 DFQATT, CDR2 SNEGSKA (reference sequence). The CDR3 is 15 residues long.

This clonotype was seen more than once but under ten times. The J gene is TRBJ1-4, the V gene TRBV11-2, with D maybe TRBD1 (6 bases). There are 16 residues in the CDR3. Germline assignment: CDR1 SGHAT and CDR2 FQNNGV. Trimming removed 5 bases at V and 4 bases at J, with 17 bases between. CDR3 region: CASSKGEGGFNEKLFF. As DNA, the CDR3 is TGTGCCAGCAGCAAAGGAGAGGGGGGATTTAATGAAAAACTGTTTTTT. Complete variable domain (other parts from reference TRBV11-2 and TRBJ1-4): EAGVAQSPRYKIIEKRQSVAFWCNPISGHATLYWYQQILGQGPKLLIQFQNNGVVDDSQLPKDRFSAERLKGVDSTLKIQPAKLEDSAVYLCASSKGEGGFNEKLFFGSGTQLSVL.

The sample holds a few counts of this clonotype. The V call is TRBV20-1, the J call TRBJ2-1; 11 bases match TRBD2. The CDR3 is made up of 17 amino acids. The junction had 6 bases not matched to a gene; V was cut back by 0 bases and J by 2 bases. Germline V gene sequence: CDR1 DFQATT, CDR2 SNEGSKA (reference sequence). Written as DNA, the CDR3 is TGCAGTGCTAGAGATTCTAGCGGGGGGTCTCCCTACAATGAGCAGTTCTTC. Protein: CSARDSSGGSPYNEQFF.

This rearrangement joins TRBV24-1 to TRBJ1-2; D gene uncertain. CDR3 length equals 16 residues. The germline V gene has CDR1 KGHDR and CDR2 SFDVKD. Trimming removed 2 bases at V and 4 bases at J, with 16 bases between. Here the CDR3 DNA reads TGTGCCACCAGTGATTCCCGAGACCGGCGGGGCTATGGCTACACCTTC. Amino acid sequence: CATSDSRDRRGYGYTF.

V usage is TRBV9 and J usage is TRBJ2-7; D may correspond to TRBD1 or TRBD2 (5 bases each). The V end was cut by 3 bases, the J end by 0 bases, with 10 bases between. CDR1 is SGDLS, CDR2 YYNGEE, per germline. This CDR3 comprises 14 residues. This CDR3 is CASSGDLSSYEQYF. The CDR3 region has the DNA TGTGCCAGCAGCGGGGACCTGAGCTCCTACGAGCAGTACTTC.

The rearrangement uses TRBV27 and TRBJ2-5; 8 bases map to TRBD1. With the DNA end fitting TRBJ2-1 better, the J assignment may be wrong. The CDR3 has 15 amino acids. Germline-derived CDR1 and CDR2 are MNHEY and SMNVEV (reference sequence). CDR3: CASSLDRAMYNEQFF. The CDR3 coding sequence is TGTGCCAGCAGTTTGGACAGGGCGATGTACAATGAGCAGTTCTTC.

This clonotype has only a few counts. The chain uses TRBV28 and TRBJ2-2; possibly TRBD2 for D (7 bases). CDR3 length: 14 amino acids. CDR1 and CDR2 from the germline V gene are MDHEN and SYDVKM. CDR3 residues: CVSRGGADTGELFF. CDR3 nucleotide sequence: TGTGTCTCGAGGGGGGGGGCGGACACCGGGGAGCTGTTTTTT.

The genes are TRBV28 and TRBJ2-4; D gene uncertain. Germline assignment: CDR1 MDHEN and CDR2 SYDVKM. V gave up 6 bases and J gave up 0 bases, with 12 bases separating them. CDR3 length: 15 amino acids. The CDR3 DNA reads TGTGCCAGCAGCGTCAACCAACTAGCCAAAAACATTCAGTACTTC. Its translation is CASSVNQLAKNIQYF.

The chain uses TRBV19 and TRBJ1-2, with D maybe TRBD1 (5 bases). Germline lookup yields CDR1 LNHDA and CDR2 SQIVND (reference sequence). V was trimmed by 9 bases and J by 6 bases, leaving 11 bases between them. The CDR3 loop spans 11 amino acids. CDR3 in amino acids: CASQGRDGYTF. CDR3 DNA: TGTGCCAGCCAGGGAAGGGATGGCTACACCTTC. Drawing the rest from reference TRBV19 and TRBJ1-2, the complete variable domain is DGGITQSPKYLFRKEGQNVTLSCEQNLNHDAMYWYRQDPGQGLRLIYYSQIVNDFQKGDIAEGYSVSREKKESFPLTVTSAQKNPTAFYLCASQGRDGYTFGSGTRLTVV.

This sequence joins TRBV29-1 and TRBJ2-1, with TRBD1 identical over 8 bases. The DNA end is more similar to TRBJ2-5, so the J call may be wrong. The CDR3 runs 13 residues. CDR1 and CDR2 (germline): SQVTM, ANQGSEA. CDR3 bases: TGCAGCGCCAACATCCCGGGACAGGAGGCCCAGTACTTC. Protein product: CSANIPGQEAQYF.

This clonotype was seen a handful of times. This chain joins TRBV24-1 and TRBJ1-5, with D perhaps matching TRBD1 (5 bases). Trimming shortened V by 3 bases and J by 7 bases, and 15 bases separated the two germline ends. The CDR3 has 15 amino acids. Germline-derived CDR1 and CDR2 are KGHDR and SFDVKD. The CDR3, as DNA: TGTGCCACCAGTGATGCTGGACAAGCGGGACAGCCCCAGCATTTT. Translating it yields CATSDAGQAGQPQHF.

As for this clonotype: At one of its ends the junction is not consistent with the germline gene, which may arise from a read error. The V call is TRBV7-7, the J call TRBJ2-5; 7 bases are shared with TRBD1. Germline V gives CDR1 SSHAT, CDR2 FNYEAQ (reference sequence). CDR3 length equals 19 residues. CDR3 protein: CASSRFVARTGLEGETQYF. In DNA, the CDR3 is TGTGCTAGCAGCCGATTTGTGGCGAGGACAGGCTTAGAGGGAGAGACCCAGTACTTC.

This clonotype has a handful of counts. The CDR3 DNA reads as TGTGCCAGCAGGGCTGCATTCCGTGAGCAGTTCTTC. It translates to CASRAAFREQFF. The V and J genes are TRBV6-1 and TRBJ2-1; D is undetermined. Per the germline V gene, CDR1 is MNHNS and CDR2 is SASEGT. V lost 6 bases and J lost 9, with 12 bases in between. The CDR3 is made up of 12 amino acids.

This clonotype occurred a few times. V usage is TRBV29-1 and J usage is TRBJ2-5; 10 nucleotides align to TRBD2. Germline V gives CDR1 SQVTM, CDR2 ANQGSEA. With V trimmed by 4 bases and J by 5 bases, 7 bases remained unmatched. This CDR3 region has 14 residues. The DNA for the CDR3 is TGCAGCGTTGTACAGCGGGAGGGCCGGGAGACCCAGTACTTC. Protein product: CSVVQREGRETQYF.